Below are 8 T cell receptor beta chains sequenced from a single sample in a study of cytomegalovirus exposure and HLA in healthy donors. This PCR relied on a set of 60 Vbeta primers and 13 Jbeta primers. The method was immunoSEQ multiplex PCR; TCRdb's version includes in-frame clones alone and lacks a portion of them. The table includes 150,000 to 250,000 clones, more than 75% detected once. Sequencing was done on a sample of PBMCs. These TCRs come from a woman aged 50 to 65 in good health and CMV-seropositive.

This clone was counted only a few times. The chain recombines TRBV7-8 with TRBJ2-7; 10 nucleotides match TRBD1. The V gene end was trimmed by 0 bases and the J gene end by 5 bases; junction bases not matched to a gene: 1. The germline gives CDR1 SGHVS, CDR2 FQNEAQ. This CDR3 spans 14 amino acids. The CDR3 loop reads CASSLAGTGDEQYF. Here the CDR3 DNA reads TGTGCCAGCAGCTTAGCCGGGACAGGGGACGAGCAGTACTTC. Full variable domain (outside the CDR3, taken from reference TRBV7-8 and TRBJ2-7): GAGVSQSPRYKVAKRGQDVALRCDPISGHVSLFWYQQALGQGPEFLTYFQNEAQLDKSGLPSDRFFAERPEGSVSTLKIQRTQQEDSAVYLCASSLAGTGDEQYFGPGTRLTVT.

This chain uses TRBV2 with TRBJ1-2; D gene ambiguous. CDR1 and CDR2 (germline): SNHLY, FYNNEI. The CDR3 is 11 residues long. Trimming removed 8 bases from V and 7 bases from J, with 11 bases in between. This CDR3 reads CASESLFGYTF. The CDR3 DNA reads as TGTGCCAGCGAGAGCCTTTTTGGCTACACCTTC.

In this sample, this clone turned up once. J is TRBJ2-7 and V is TRBV6-5; TRBD1 might be the D (5 bases). The germline V gene encodes CDR1 MNHEY and CDR2 SVGAGI. The CDR3 loop spans 16 amino acids. Trimming took off 2 bases at V and 0 bases at J, with 14 bases between the two ends. The CDR3, as DNA: TGTGCCAGCAGTTACGATGGGGCCATGAGCTCCTACGAGCAGTACTTC. It translates to CASSYDGAMSSYEQYF.

This rearrangement joins TRBV6-6 to TRBJ2-1; tentatively, D is TRBD1 (6 bases). Looked up from germline, CDR1 is MNHNY and CDR2 is SVGAGI (reference sequence). The CDR3 is made up of 14 amino acids. V lost 1 base and J 5 bases, leaving 9 bases between the germline ends. The chain's CDR3 is CASSYWGRDNEQFF. The CDR3 nucleotides are TGTGCCAGCAGTTACTGGGGGCGAGACAATGAGCAGTTCTTC.

The chain joins TRBV5-1 to TRBJ1-5; 9 bases align to TRBD1. V dropped 0 bases and J dropped 7; count of bases not matched to a gene: 5. Germline CDR1 is SGHRS and CDR2 is YFSETQ. The CDR3 spans 15 residues. The CDR3: CASSLAGTGYQPQHF. The CDR3 DNA sequence: TGCGCCAGCAGCTTGGCTGGGACAGGGTACCAGCCCCAGCATTTT.

V and J are TRBV5-4 and TRBJ2-3; 11 nucleotides agree with TRBD2. The J segment lost 4 bases and the V segment lost 0 bases, leaving 1 base of the junction unmatched. The length of the CDR3 is 15 residues. Germline values: CDR1 SGHNT, CDR2 YYREEE (reference sequence). The CDR3 sequence: CASSLGGLAADTQYF. The CDR3 DNA is TGTGCCAGCAGCTTGGGGGGACTAGCGGCAGATACGCAGTATTTT.

The gene calls are TRBV29-1 and TRBJ1-1; TRBD1 is a possible D gene (6 bases). Germline loops: CDR1 SQVTM, CDR2 ANQGSEA. Trimming cost V 0 bases and J 2 bases, with 13 bases left between them. The CDR3 loop spans 15 amino acids. CDR3 sequence (DNA): TGCAGCGTTGAAGATCTTCAACAGGGTAACACTGAAGCTTTCTTT. Amino acids: CSVEDLQQGNTEAFF.

This clone has just a few counts. The gene calls are TRBV30 and TRBJ2-1, with 7 bases fitting TRBD2. The CDR3 contains 14 residues. With 2 bases clipped from V and 7 bases from J, the junction kept 8 bases outside the gene matches. CDR1 and CDR2 from the germline V gene are GTSNPN and SVGIG (reference sequence). The CDR3 DNA reads as TGTGCCTGGAGTCGTTTCGGGAGGTTGAATGAGCAGTTCTTC. It is translated as CAWSRFGRLNEQFF.